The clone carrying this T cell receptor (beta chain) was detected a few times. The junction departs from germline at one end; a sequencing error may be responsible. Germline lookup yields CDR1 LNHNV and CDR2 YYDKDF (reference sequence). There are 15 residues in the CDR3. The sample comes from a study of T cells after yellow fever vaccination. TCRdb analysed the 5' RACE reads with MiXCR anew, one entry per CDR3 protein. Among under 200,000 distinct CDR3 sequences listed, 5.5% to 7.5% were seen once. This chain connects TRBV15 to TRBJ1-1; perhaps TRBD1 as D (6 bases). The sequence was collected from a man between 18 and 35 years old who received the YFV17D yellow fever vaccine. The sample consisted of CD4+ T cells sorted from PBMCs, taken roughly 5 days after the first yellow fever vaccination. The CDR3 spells CATSSRAGADTEVFF. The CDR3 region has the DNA TGTGCCACCAGCTCGCGAGCAGGGGCGGACACTGAAGTTTTCTTT.